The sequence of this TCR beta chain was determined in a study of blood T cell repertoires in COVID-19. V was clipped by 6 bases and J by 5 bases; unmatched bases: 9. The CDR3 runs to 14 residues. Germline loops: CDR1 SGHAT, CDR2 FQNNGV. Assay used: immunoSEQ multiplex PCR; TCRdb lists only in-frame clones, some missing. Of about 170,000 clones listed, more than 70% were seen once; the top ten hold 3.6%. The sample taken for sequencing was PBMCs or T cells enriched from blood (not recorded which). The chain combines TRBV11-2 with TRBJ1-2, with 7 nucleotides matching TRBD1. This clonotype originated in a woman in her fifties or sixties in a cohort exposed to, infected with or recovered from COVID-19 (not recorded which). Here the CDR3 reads CASRPEGAWYGYTF. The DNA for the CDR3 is TGTGCCAGCAGGCCCGAGGGGGCTTGGTATGGCTACACCTTC.